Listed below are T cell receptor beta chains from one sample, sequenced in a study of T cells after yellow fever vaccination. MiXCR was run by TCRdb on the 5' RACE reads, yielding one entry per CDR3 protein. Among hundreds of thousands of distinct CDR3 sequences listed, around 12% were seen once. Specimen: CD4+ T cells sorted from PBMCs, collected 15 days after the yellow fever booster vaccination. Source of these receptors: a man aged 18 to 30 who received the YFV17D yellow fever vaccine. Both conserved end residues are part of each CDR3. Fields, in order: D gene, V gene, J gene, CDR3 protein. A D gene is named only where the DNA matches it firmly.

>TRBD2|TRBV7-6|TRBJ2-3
CASSSGTGGDTQYF
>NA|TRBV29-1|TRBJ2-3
CSVAGGYSSQYF
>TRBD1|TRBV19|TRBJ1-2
CASRGTVDGGYTF
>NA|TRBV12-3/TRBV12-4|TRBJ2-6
CASSFRGITGANVLTF
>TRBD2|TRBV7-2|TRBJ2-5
CASSTGLAGGLYQETQYF
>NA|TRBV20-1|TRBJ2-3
CSARDNLATDTQYF
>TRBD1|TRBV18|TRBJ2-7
CASSPDRVGHEQYF
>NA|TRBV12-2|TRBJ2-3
CASRFRRGLVPEKNTDTQYF
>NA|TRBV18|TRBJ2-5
CASSPGHVQETQYF
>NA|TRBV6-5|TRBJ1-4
CASSYSAGQNEKLFF
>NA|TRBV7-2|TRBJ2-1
CASSLMSGADYNEQFF
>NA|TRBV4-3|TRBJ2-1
CASSQGLGSYNEQFF
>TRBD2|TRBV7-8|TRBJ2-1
CASSTSGGHYNEQFF
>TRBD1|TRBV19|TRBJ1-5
CASSRTPQGASNQPQHF
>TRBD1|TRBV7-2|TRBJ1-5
CASSYQQGSNQPQHF
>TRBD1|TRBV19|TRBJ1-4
CASSGTGAATNEKLFF
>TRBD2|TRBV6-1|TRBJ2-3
CASSAGGWVTDTQYF
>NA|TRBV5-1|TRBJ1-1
CASSSDPGPTQALEASF
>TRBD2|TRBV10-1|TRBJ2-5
CASSEGKRGGRETQYF
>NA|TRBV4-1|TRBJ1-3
CASSQESGPSGNTIYF
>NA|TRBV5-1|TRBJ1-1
CASSFAGYTEAFF
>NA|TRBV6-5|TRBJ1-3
CASSYSVGPSGNTIYF
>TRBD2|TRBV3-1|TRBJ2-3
CASSPGLAGVADTQYF
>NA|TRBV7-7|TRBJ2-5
CASSLAGPETQYF
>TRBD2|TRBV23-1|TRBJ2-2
CASSQRSKLAGGVDTGELFF
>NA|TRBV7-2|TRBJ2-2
CASSLQQLTNTGELFF
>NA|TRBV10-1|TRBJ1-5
CASSESPDELFSQPQHF
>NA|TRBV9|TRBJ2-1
CASSKDSDNEQFF
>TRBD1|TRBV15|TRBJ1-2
CATQEPGQGKNYGYTF
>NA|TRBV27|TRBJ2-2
CASSNSGTAAGELFF
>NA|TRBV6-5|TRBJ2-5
CASSSHHREGETQYF
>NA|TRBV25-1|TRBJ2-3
CASTTEADTQYF
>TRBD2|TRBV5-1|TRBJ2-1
CASSPSAGGATYNEQFF